This paragraph reports one T cell receptor beta chain. Antigen: not known. Measured with immunoSEQ multiplex PCR; TCRdb has only the in-frame clones, and not every one. The sample lists roughly 38,000 clones, 93% occurring once. The source of the sample is a study of graft-versus-host responses after intestinal transplantation. Study-wide background: Recipients received multivisceral, liver-intestinal, or isolated intestinal transplants. Study results and limitations: In patients with graft-donor T cell macrochimerism, allograft graft-versus-host to host-versus-graft clonal ratios were high. Researchers found GvH clones in recipient marrow, and some showed up first in ileum or blood.

This CDR3 comprises 19 residues. The germline V gene encodes CDR1 SGHTA and CDR2 FQGNSA. The V end was cut by 2 bases, the J end by 0 bases, with 21 bases between. This specimen consisted of unstimulated CD8+ T cells sorted from spleen or lymph node cells, obtained before transplant. This sequence originates from a human donor who was the organ donor for an intestinal transplant. This sequence joins TRBV7-2 and TRBJ2-3; D is undetermined. The CDR3 loop reads CASSLLEVAKRFSTDTQYF. CDR3 sequence (DNA): TGTGCCAGCAGCTTATTAGAGGTGGCCAAAAGGTTTAGCACAGATACGCAGTATTTT.